This is a list of T cell receptor beta chains from one sample in a study of blood T cell repertoires in COVID-19. TCRdb's table, derived via immunoSEQ multiplex PCR, lists solely in-frame clones and lacks some. The data show under 250,000 clones, more than 65% seen once. Sequencing input: peripheral blood. These receptors came from a man aged 45-65 years with active or convalescent COVID-19. Both conserved end residues are part of each CDR3. The D gene is left open where the match is weak. A clone size is listed for some rows: how often the clone was seen (once, few, many), or a class if it is expanded.

CDR3,DNA,V,size,J,D
CASSSGQSINSDEKLFF,TGTGCCAGCAGCTCGGGACAGAGCATAAACTCTGATGAAAAACTGTTTTTT,TRBV7-2,.,TRBJ1-4,TRBD1
CASSIPTSGGTDTQYF,TGTGCCAGTAGTATCCCAACTAGCGGAGGCACAGATACGCAGTATTTT,TRBV19,.,TRBJ2-3,TRBD2
CASSVAGQGLGYTF,TGTGCCAGCAGCGTAGCCGGGCAGGGGCTAGGCTACACCTTC,TRBV9,.,TRBJ1-2,.
CSAVRDTQYF,TGCAGTGCGGTTCGGGATACGCAGTATTTT,TRBV20-1,.,TRBJ2-3,.
CASSSGGERTQYF,TGTGCCAGCAGTAGCGGGGGGGAGCGGACCCAGTACTTC,TRBV4-2,.,TRBJ2-5,TRBD2
CASSFLLAATYEQYF,TGTGCCAGCAGTTTCTTGCTAGCGGCCACCTACGAGCAGTACTTC,TRBV7-2,.,TRBJ2-7,TRBD2
CASSPGQSYEQYF,TGTGCCAGCAGCCCGGGACAGTCCTACGAGCAGTACTTC,TRBV6-1,.,TRBJ2-7,TRBD1
CASSFGGGALDTQYF,TGTGCCAGCAGTTTCGGCGGGGGGGCCTTAGATACGCAGTATTTT,TRBV28,.,TRBJ2-3,TRBD2
CAWSVTGGRQPQHF,TGTGCCTGGAGTGTAACAGGGGGCAGACAGCCCCAGCATTTT,TRBV30,few,TRBJ1-5,TRBD1
CAISLNRGTGGYTEAFF,TGTGCCATCAGTCTGAACAGAGGGACAGGGGGCTACACTGAAGCTTTCTTT,TRBV10-3,once,TRBJ1-1,TRBD1
CASSILDRGRNTQYF,TGTGCCAGTAGTATACTTGACAGGGGAAGGAATACGCAGTATTTT,TRBV19,once,TRBJ2-3,TRBD1
CASRDRNSPLHF,TGTGCCAGCAGGGACAGAAATTCACCCCTCCACTTT,TRBV27,.,TRBJ1-6,.
CASSRRDNNSPLHF,TGTGCCAGCAGTCGTCGAGATAATAATTCACCCCTCCACTTT,TRBV28,.,TRBJ1-6,.
CASSIAAGVRAEAFF,TGTGCCAGTAGTATAGCAGCAGGGGTTCGGGCTGAAGCTTTCTTT,TRBV19,.,TRBJ1-1,.
CASSQLRTAPTAGVQPQHF,TGTGCCAGCAGCCAATTGAGGACAGCCCCAACTGCCGGGGTGCAGCCCCAGCATTTT,TRBV4-2,few,TRBJ1-5,.
CASSPRTGKSTDTQYF,TGTGCCAGCAGCCCTCGGACAGGGAAGAGCACAGATACGCAGTATTTT,TRBV9,.,TRBJ2-3,TRBD1
CASSQDPGPSGGALAQYF,TGTGCCAGCAGCCAAGATCCCGGGCCTAGCGGGGGGGCGTTGGCGCAGTATTTT,TRBV4-2,.,TRBJ2-3,TRBD2
CSASKQGNTGELFF,TGCAGTGCTAGTAAACAGGGAAACACCGGGGAGCTGTTTTTT,TRBV20-1,.,TRBJ2-2,.
CASLGQGVNEQFF,TGTGCCAGCCTAGGACAGGGGGTCAATGAGCAGTTCTTC,TRBV18,few,TRBJ2-1,TRBD1
CASSLGGAGGYGYTF,TGTGCCAGCAGCTTGGGAGGGGCAGGGGGCTATGGCTACACCTTC,TRBV5-4,once,TRBJ1-2,TRBD1
CASSFPGSYNEQFF,TGTGCCAGCAGCTTCCCCGGGTCCTACAATGAGCAGTTCTTC,TRBV7-2,.,TRBJ2-1,.
CASRDRNIQYF,TGTGCCAGCCGGGACAGAAACATTCAGTACTTC,TRBV2,.,TRBJ2-4,TRBD1
CASSLQGDSDYGYTF,TGTGCCAGCAGTCTACAGGGGGATAGCGACTATGGCTACACCTTC,TRBV2,.,TRBJ1-2,TRBD1
CASSLAQRGVRISGANVLTF,TGTGCCAGCAGCTTAGCCCAACGCGGGGTCCGTATATCTGGGGCCAACGTCCTGACTTTC,TRBV7-2,once,TRBJ2-6,.
CASSLTRQGTSNQPQHF,TGTGCCAGCAGTTTGACCAGACAGGGCACTAGCAATCAGCCCCAGCATTTT,TRBV6-2/TRBV6-3,.,TRBJ1-5,TRBD1
CASSPGNRGRQPQHF,TGTGCCAGCTCCCCCGGTAACAGGGGGCGTCAGCCCCAGCATTTT,TRBV18,.,TRBJ1-5,TRBD1
CSARAPKGYTF,TGCAGTGCTAGAGCCCCTAAGGGCTACACCTTC,TRBV20-1,.,TRBJ1-2,.
CASSLAPWRGAFF,TGTGCCAGCAGCTTGGCCCCATGGAGGGGTGCTTTCTTT,TRBV5-6,.,TRBJ1-1,.
CASSPRRQGGGYEQYF,TGTGCCAGCAGCCCGCGACGCCAGGGGGGAGGCTACGAGCAGTACTTC,TRBV28,.,TRBJ2-7,.
CASSPRGQGSGNSPLHF,TGCGCCAGCAGCCCAAGAGGACAGGGCTCAGGGAATTCACCCCTCCACTTT,TRBV5-1,.,TRBJ1-6,TRBD1
CSVEGDRGVNMNTEAFF,TGCAGCGTTGAAGGGGACAGGGGGGTCAACATGAACACTGAAGCTTTCTTT,TRBV29-1,once,TRBJ1-1,TRBD1
CASSQGQGYGYTF,TGTGCCAGCAGCCAAGGACAGGGCTATGGCTACACCTTC,TRBV3-1/TRBV3-2,.,TRBJ1-2,TRBD1
CASSLAVGTPYNEQFF,TGCGCCAGCAGCTTGGCCGTTGGGACACCTTACAATGAGCAGTTCTTC,TRBV5-1,.,TRBJ2-1,.
CASSKVKGRKGTEAFF,TGTGCCAGCAGCAAAGTAAAAGGCCGAAAGGGGACTGAAGCTTTCTTT,TRBV21-1,once,TRBJ1-1,.